The clone carrying this TCR beta chain appeared once. TCRdb's copy holds only in-frame clones and misses some; the assay was immunoSEQ multiplex PCR. The sample consists of 150,000 to 170,000 clones, roughly 94% of them appearing once. Trimming removed 0 bases at V and 0 bases at J, with 8 bases between. The CDR3 spans 16 residues. CDR1 and CDR2 (germline): SGHNT, YENEEA. The data belong to a study of OX40 agonist ivuxolimab in advanced cancers. Sample: CD4+ or CD8+ T cells sorted from blood, taken in a trial of the OX40 agonist ivuxolimab. The TCR was taken from an adult with an advanced solid tumor such as melanoma, head and neck, liver or kidney cancer. The rearrangement uses TRBV11-3 and TRBJ2-2; D gene ambiguous. The CDR3 sequence is CASSLDQATNTGELFF. The CDR3 nucleotides are TGTGCCAGCAGCTTAGATCAGGCAACGAACACCGGGGAGCTGTTTTTT.